This T cell receptor beta chain was sequenced in a study of T cell repertoires in urothelial bladder cancer. Turning to the study itself: The roughly 12 resected lesions were three cT0, three cTa, three cT1 and three cT2 or greater. Study findings and constraints: Infiltrating lymphocytes: median 2% in carcinoma versus 10% to 15% in benign specimens. Up to about 15% of carcinoma infiltrating lymphocytes belonged to one T-cell clone. Carcinoma specimens had fewer T cells than benign specimens.

Note on this clone: Antigen: not known.

TCRdb's table, derived via immunoSEQ multiplex PCR, lists solely in-frame clones and lacks some. The sample holds fewer than 14,000 clones, more than 60% seen once. This CDR3 has 15 amino acids. Germline V gene lookup returns CDR1 SGDLS and CDR2 YYNGEE. The V and J ends lost 3 bases and 3 bases respectively, with 13 bases between them. This TCR came from a human donor with a benign inflammatory bladder lesion. The sample taken for sequencing was tumor-infiltrating cells from bladder cancer. The V call is TRBV9, the J call TRBJ1-3; the D is unclear. CDR3 region: CASSGQKGSGNTIYF. The CDR3 nucleotides read TGTGCCAGCAGCGGACAAAAGGGAAGTGGAAACACCATATATTTT.